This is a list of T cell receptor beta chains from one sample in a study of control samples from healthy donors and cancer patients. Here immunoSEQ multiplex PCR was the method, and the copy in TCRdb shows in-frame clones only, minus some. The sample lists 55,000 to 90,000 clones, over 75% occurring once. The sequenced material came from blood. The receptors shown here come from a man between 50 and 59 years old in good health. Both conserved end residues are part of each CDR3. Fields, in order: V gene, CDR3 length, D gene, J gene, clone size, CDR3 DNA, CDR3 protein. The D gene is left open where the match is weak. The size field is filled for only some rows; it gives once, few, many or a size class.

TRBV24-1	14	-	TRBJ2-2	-	TGTGCCACCAGTGACCCCGTTAGGCCCGGGGAGCTGTTTTTT	CATSDPVRPGELFF
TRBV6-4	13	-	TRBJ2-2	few	TGTGCCACCCGAGGGGGTTCCGCCGGGGAGCTGTTTTTT	CATRGGSAGELFF
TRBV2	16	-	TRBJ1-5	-	TGTGCCAGCAGTGAAAATTTCGGGGCTCGCAATCAGCCCCAGCATTTT	CASSENFGARNQPQHF
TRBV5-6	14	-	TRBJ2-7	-	TGTGCCAGCAGCTTAGTAGGGGGGTTCTACGAGCAGTACTTC	CASSLVGGFYEQYF
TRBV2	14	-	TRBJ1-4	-	TGTGCCAGCAGTCCCACGGGGGCTAATGAAAAACTGTTTTTT	CASSPTGANEKLFF
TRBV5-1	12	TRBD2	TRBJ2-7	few	TGCGCCAGCATAGCGGGAGATCGCGAGCAGTACTTC	CASIAGDREQYF
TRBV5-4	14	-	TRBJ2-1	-	TGTGCCAGCAGAAAGGACCGGGGCCTCAATGAGCAGTTCTTC	CASRKDRGLNEQFF
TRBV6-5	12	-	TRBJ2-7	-	TGTGCCAGCAGACAGGGACCCTACGAGCAGTACTTC	CASRQGPYEQYF
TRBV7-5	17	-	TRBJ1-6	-	TGTGTCAGAAGCCCACCGGACAGCCCCAATGGCAATTCACCCCTCCACTTT	CVRSPPDSPNGNSPLHF
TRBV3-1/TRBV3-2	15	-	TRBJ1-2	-	TGTGCCAGCAGCCTCGGGACGGTTCTCAACTATGGCTACACCTTC	CASSLGTVLNYGYTF
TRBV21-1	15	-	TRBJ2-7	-	TGTGCCAGCAGCAACCCGGGACAGGGCTCCTACGAGCAGTACTTC	CASSNPGQGSYEQYF
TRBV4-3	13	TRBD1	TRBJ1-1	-	TGCGCCAGCAGCTTAACGACAGGGGGAGAAGCTTTCTTT	CASSLTTGGEAFF
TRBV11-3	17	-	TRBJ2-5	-	TGTGCCAGCAGCTTCCTTGGCCCGGGAGTTAGTTTGGAGACCCAGTACTTC	CASSFLGPGVSLETQYF
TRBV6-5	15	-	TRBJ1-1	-	TGTGCCAGCACCCCCCCCGGGCTGGGGAACACTGAAGCTTTCTTT	CASTPPGLGNTEAFF
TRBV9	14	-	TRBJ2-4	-	TGTGCCAGCAGCGTTACGGGGTTACAAAACATTCAGTACTTC	CASSVTGLQNIQYF
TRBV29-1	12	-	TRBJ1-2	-	TGCAGCGTTGAAGAGACACCCTATGGCTACACCTTC	CSVEETPYGYTF
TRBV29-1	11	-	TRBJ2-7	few	TGCAGCGTGGGAGAACCTGGCGAGCAGTACTTC	CSVGEPGEQYF
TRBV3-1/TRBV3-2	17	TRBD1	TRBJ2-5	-	TGTGCCAGCAGCCAAGGAGGTATAGGGGGCTTATCAGAGACCCAGTACTTC	CASSQGGIGGLSETQYF
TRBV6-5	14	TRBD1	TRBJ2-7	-	TGTGCCAGCAGTTCCCGGGACAGGGACTACGAGCAGTACTTC	CASSSRDRDYEQYF
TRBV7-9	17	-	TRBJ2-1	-	TGTGCCAGCAGCTTACCGGGCCGAAGGGAAACCTACAATGAGCAGTTCTTC	CASSLPGRRETYNEQFF
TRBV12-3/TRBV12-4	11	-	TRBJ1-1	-	TGTGCCAGCAGTTGGGGTTATGAAGCTTTCTTT	CASSWGYEAFF
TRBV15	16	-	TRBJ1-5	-	TGTGCCACCAGCAGAAGACCGGGACCGAGCAATCAGCCCCAGCATTTT	CATSRRPGPSNQPQHF
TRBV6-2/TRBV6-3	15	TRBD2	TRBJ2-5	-	TGTGCCAGCAGTATCCCGGCTAGCGGGCTAGAGACCCAGTACTTC	CASSIPASGLETQYF
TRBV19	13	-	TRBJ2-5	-	TGTGCCAGTAGTAATGGACCGGGAGAGACCCAGTACTTC	CASSNGPGETQYF
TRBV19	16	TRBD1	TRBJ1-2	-	TGTGCCAGTAGGTACCGGGACAGGTGGGCCTCCTATGGCTACACCTTC	CASRYRDRWASYGYTF
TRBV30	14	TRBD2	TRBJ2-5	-	TGTGCCTGGACAGCCCTAGCGGGAGTGGAGACCCAGTACTTC	CAWTALAGVETQYF
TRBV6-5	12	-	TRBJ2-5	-	TGTGCCAGCAGTCCCAGCCAAGAGACCCAGTACTTC	CASSPSQETQYF
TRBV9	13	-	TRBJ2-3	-	TGTGCCAGCAGCGTGACCCTAGGAGATACGCAGTATTTT	CASSVTLGDTQYF
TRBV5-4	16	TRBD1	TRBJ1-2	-	TGTGCCAGCAGCCTAAGTCCGGGACAGGGGGCGTTAGGCTACACCTTC	CASSLSPGQGALGYTF
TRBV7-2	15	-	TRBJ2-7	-	TGTGCCAGCAGCTTAGCCGGGCTCAGCTCCTACGAGCAGTACTTC	CASSLAGLSSYEQYF
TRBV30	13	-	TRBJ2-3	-	TGTGCCTGGAGTGTTGGGGACTCTAATACGCAGTATTTT	CAWSVGDSNTQYF
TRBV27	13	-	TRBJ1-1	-	TGTGCCAGCAGTTTGGGTGGGCGGAATAAAGCTTTCTTT	CASSLGGRNKAFF
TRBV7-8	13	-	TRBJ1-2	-	TGTGCCAGCAGCTTAGCTCCGGGTTATGGCTACACCTTC	CASSLAPGYGYTF
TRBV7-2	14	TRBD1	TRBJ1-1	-	TGTGCCAGCAGTTCCGACAGGGGGCTTACTGAAGCTTTCTTT	CASSSDRGLTEAFF
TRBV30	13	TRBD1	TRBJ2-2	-	TGTGCCTTCCGGACAGGGGTCACCGGGGAGCTGTTTTTT	CAFRTGVTGELFF
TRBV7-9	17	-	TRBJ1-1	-	TGTGCCAGCAGCTTAGCCCTAAGCCCGACACTTAACACTGAAGCTTTCTTT	CASSLALSPTLNTEAFF
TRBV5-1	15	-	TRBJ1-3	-	TGCGCCAGCGGCGTGGAGGGAGGTAGTGGAAACACCATATATTTT	CASGVEGGSGNTIYF
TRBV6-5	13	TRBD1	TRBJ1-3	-	TGTGCCAGCGGACAGGCTAACATTGACACCATATATTTT	CASGQANIDTIYF